These 5 T cell receptor beta chains were sequenced from one sample in a study of PD-L1 blockade in urothelial cancer. TCRdb's copy holds only in-frame clones and misses some; the assay was immunoSEQ multiplex PCR. The sample yields under 25,000 clones, approximately 86% seen once. Time point here: peripheral blood 6 weeks after treatment start. The source was PBMCs, collected around atezolizumab (anti-PD-L1) treatment. The receptors come from an older man with urothelial cancer.

This clone was seen only a few times. The rearrangement links TRBV15 to TRBJ2-5; TRBD1 aligns across 8 bases. This CDR3 comprises 18 residues. Trimming cost V 1 base and J 5 bases; bases outside gene matches: 15. Germline CDR1 and CDR2: LNHNV and YYDKDF (reference sequence). CDR3 sequence: CATSRGVTGTGSGETQYF. The CDR3 DNA sequence: TGTGCCACCAGCAGAGGTGTAACCGGGACAGGATCAGGCGAGACCCAGTACTTC.

J is TRBJ2-5 and V is TRBV10-2; TRBD2 matches at 11 bases. V lost 6 bases and J lost 4; bases outside the gene matches: 4. Germline V gene sequence: CDR1 WSHSY, CDR2 SAAADI. The CDR3 totals 14 residues. The DNA for the CDR3 is TGCGCCAGCAGCGGGCTAGCGGGAGGAGAGACCCAGTACTTC. Its translation is CASSGLAGGETQYF.

V usage is TRBV14 and J usage is TRBJ2-1; 11 nucleotides line up with TRBD2. The CDR3 loop spans 16 amino acids. Germline CDR1 reads SGHDN; CDR2 reads FVKESK. V was pared by 6 bases and J by 1 base, with 5 bases of the junction left unmatched. CDR3 sequence reads: CASSRSGRVSYNEQFF. Written as DNA, the CDR3 is TGTGCCAGCAGTCGTAGCGGGAGGGTATCCTACAATGAGCAGTTCTTC.

This clone has a single count. The chain is built from TRBV6-5 and TRBJ1-1, with D perhaps matching TRBD1 (6 bases). The CDR3 is made up of 11 amino acids. V lost 5 bases, J lost 6 bases, and 7 bases lay in between. Germline lookup yields CDR1 MNHEY and CDR2 SVGAGI. The DNA of the CDR3 is TGTGCCAGCAGTCAGGGGTCTGAAGCTTTCTTT. Amino acids: CASSQGSEAFF.

The chain carries TRBV19 and TRBJ1-1; D is unresolved. The CDR3 is made up of 14 amino acids. Trimming cost V 7 bases and J 5 bases, with 17 bases left between them. The germline V gene has CDR1 LNHDA and CDR2 SQIVND (reference sequence). The CDR3 nucleotides read TGTGCCAGTACCCTATACACCAGCGCAACTGAAGCTTTCTTT. It codes for CASTLYTSATEAFF.